Sequencing of this T cell receptor beta chain was carried out in a study of T cells in tumors after PD-1 blockade. Background on the study: Excluded were patients with checkpoint blockade, immunosuppressants, or radiotherapy or other anti-cancer therapy within 4 weeks. A subset received ongoing vismodegib 150 mg daily alongside anti-PD-1 therapy. Patients received pembrolizumab 200 mg every 3 weeks or cemiplimab 350 mg every 2 weeks.

Produced via immunoSEQ multiplex PCR; TCRdb's table is partial and in-frame only. The sample has some 66,000 clones; roughly 70% are singletons. This clone is a singleton in its sample. CDR1 is SGHRS, CDR2 YFSETQ, per germline. The CDR3 runs to 16 residues. Trimming left V 4 bases short and J 4 bases short, with 18 bases between. The chain combines TRBV5-1 with TRBJ1-3, with D possibly matching TRBD1 (5 bases). The sample consisted of PBMCs, taken after anti-PD-1 treatment. This sequence originates from a human donor with basal cell carcinoma. CDR3 coding DNA: TGCGCCAGCAGCCCAGGGTTAGGGTCCTCAGGAAACACCATATATTTT. This sequence encodes CASSPGLGSSGNTIYF.